These T cell receptor beta chains were read from a single sample in a study of cytomegalovirus exposure and HLA in healthy donors. Clones were read by immunoSEQ multiplex PCR, and TCRdb kept only the in-frame ones, dropping some. The sample lists 150,000 to 200,000 clones; around four fifths were seen once. Sequencing was carried out using PBMCs. Every receptor here comes from a girl aged 2 to 9 in good health and CMV-seropositive. Each CDR3 is given with its conserved first and last residue. A D gene is named only where the DNA matches it firmly. Part of the rows lack a size; the others show once, few, many or a class for expanded clones.

clone size,V gene,D gene,J gene,CDR3 DNA,CDR3 protein
-,TRBV2,-,TRBJ2-1,TGTGCCAGCTTTAGTGCGGTTGCGAATGAGCAGTTCTTC,CASFSAVANEQFF
-,TRBV7-9,TRBD2,TRBJ2-1,TGTGCCAGCAGCTCACCAATAGCGGGAGTAAACAATGAGCAGTTCTTC,CASSSPIAGVNNEQFF
-,TRBV29-1,-,TRBJ2-1,TGCAGCCTGAGAGGAGGGGGAGGGGGTCCGAATGAGCAGTTCTTC,CSLRGGGGGPNEQFF
-,TRBV29-1,-,TRBJ2-2,TGCAGCGTTGTGGCAGTCTACACCGGGGAGCTGTTTTTT,CSVVAVYTGELFF
-,TRBV14,TRBD1,TRBJ2-5,TGTGCCAGCAGCCAAGAATCCCCGACAGGGTACAAGTGGGAGACCCAGTACTTC,CASSQESPTGYKWETQYF
-,TRBV28,-,TRBJ1-2,TGTGCCAGCAGGCCAGGGTCGGGCTATGGCTACACCTTC,CASRPGSGYGYTF
-,TRBV6-4,TRBD2,TRBJ2-6,TGTGCCAGCAACCTCGGGGGGGAGGGGAACGTCCTGACTTTC,CASNLGGEGNVLTF
-,TRBV6-1,-,TRBJ1-1,TGTGCCAGCCTAGATTTGAACACTGAGGCTTTCTTT,CASLDLNTEAFF
-,TRBV6-5,-,TRBJ2-7,TGTGCCAGTCGCGGCGGACAGTTCTCCTACGAGCAGTACTTC,CASRGGQFSYEQYF
-,TRBV2,-,TRBJ1-1,TGTGCCAGCAGTGTAATCCGACAGCAGAACACTGAAGCTTTCTTT,CASSVIRQQNTEAFF
-,TRBV19,-,TRBJ2-7,TGTGCCAGTAGTATACTTCCCCTTACAGGGTCGGGCTACGAGCAGTACTTC,CASSILPLTGSGYEQYF
-,TRBV5-1,TRBD2,TRBJ2-1,TGCGCCAGCAGCTCCGGGACTAGCGGGAGTACGTCGCAGTTCTTC,CASSSGTSGSTSQFF
-,TRBV30,-,TRBJ2-7,TGTGCCTGGAGTGCCACAGGGTACGAGCAGTACTTC,CAWSATGYEQYF
-,TRBV29-1,-,TRBJ1-4,TGCAGCGTTGAAGATCTGGACATAGGGGAAAAACTGTTTTTT,CSVEDLDIGEKLFF
-,TRBV7-8,-,TRBJ1-2,TGTGCCAGCAGCTTGGTCCGGTCCGGCTATGGCTACACCTTC,CASSLVRSGYGYTF
-,TRBV14,TRBD2,TRBJ2-1,TGTGCCAGCAGCCCCGGGACTAGCGGGAGCGGCGGACCCTACAATGAGCAGTTCTTC,CASSPGTSGSGGPYNEQFF
-,TRBV6-5,-,TRBJ2-7,TGTGCCAGCAGTTACGAACAGGCCCCCCTTGTCGAGCAGTACTTC,CASSYEQAPLVEQYF
-,TRBV7-8,-,TRBJ1-1,TGTGCCAGCAGCTTTACACAGGGCCCGGGGAACACTGAAGCTTTCTTT,CASSFTQGPGNTEAFF
-,TRBV4-1,TRBD2,TRBJ2-7,TGCGCCAGCAGCCAATGGACTAGCGTATCCCCTCGCTCCTACGAGCAGTACTTC,CASSQWTSVSPRSYEQYF
once,TRBV2,TRBD2,TRBJ2-7,TGTGCCAGCATGGGACTAGCGGGCTTCAACGAGCAGTACTTC,CASMGLAGFNEQYF
few,TRBV6-1,TRBD1,TRBJ2-3,TGTGCCAGCAAGACGGGACAGTTCGCACAAGATACGCAGTATTTT,CASKTGQFAQDTQYF
-,TRBV6-5,TRBD2,TRBJ2-1,TGTGCCAGCAGAAGTAGCGGGAGCAATGAGCAGTTCTTC,CASRSSGSNEQFF
once,TRBV30,-,TRBJ2-1,TGTGCCTGGAAGGCAGGCGCCTCCTACAATGAGCAGTTCTTC,CAWKAGASYNEQFF